Here is one TCR beta chain with its context. Its cognate antigen is unknown. This sample is drawn from a study of post-analysis software for immune sequencing data. Libraries were made from TCR beta cDNA, and they carried unique molecular identifiers. It was from roughly 1.1 to 9.2 million T cells that approximately 500,000 cDNA molecules came. TCRdb called the PCR reads again in MiXCR, with one record for every CDR3 protein. The table lists around 770,000 distinct CDR3 sequences, 35% to 55% of them singletons. CDR1 SQVTM and CDR2 ANQGSEA come from the germline V gene. The CDR3 has 14 amino acids. Study-wide points: Versus controls, multiple sclerosis patients showed significantly lower diversity (normalized Chao1). Samples from a shared batch, those prepared together, strongly co-clustered by F measure. Compared with controls, patients had more of roughly five TRBV segments, including TRBV5-6, TRBV5-1 and TRBV20-1.

The sample comprised blood. This clonotype was obtained from a girl aged 10 to 17 with multiple sclerosis. The chain couples TRBV29-1 to TRBJ2-5; the D gene is possibly TRBD2 (6 bases). The better agreement between TRBJ2-7 and the DNA end casts doubt on the J call. CDR3: CSVQDGRGPYEQYF. The DNA of the CDR3 is TGCAGCGTCCAGGACGGGCGGGGTCCCTACGAGCAGTACTTC.